These T cell receptor beta chains were read from a single sample in a study of cytomegalovirus exposure and HLA in healthy donors. TCRdb's table, derived via immunoSEQ multiplex PCR, lists solely in-frame clones and lacks some. The sample holds over 150,000 clones, roughly 82% seen once. Specimen: PBMCs. The receptor source for this set is a man aged 50-60 years in good health and CMV-seropositive. Both conserved end residues are part of each CDR3. A D gene is named only where the DNA matches it firmly. Some rows mark clone size as missing; the rest say once, few, many or name a class of expanded clone.

v_gene	abundance	j_gene	d_gene	CDR3aa	CDR3nt
TRBV10-3	.	TRBJ2-3	.	CAISESGRPTDTQYF	TGTGCCATCAGTGAGTCGGGGAGGCCCACAGATACGCAGTATTTT
TRBV7-9	.	TRBJ1-4	.	CASSRLAVNEKLFF	TGTGCCAGCAGCCGATTGGCTGTAAATGAAAAACTGTTTTTT
TRBV9	.	TRBJ2-3	.	CASSTIAEDTDTQYF	TGTGCCAGTTCTACAATAGCGGAAGACACAGATACGCAGTATTTT
TRBV7-3	.	TRBJ2-5	TRBD2	CASSLASGGGETQYF	TGTGCCAGCAGCTTAGCTAGCGGGGGGGGCGAGACCCAGTACTTC
TRBV6-1	.	TRBJ1-1	.	CASRVTTPNTEAFF	TGTGCCAGCCGAGTTACCACCCCGAACACTGAAGCTTTCTTT
TRBV7-6	.	TRBJ2-3	.	CASSWLSADTQYF	TGTGCCAGCAGCTGGCTGAGCGCAGATACGCAGTATTTT
TRBV28	once	TRBJ1-3	.	CASSFRYAGSGNTIYF	TGTGCCAGCAGTTTTCGGTACGCTGGCTCTGGAAACACCATATATTTT
TRBV2	.	TRBJ2-5	TRBD2	CASSVMRGLAGEKQETQYF	TGTGCCAGCAGTGTAATGCGGGGACTAGCGGGAGAGAAGCAAGAGACCCAGTACTTC
TRBV5-1	.	TRBJ2-3	.	CASSLNPRGGRDTQYF	TGCGCCAGCAGCTTGAACCCAAGAGGGGGTAGAGATACGCAGTATTTT
TRBV7-6	.	TRBJ2-1	.	CASSLAPPSGLSYNEQFF	TGTGCCAGCAGCTTAGCCCCCCCCAGCGGCCTATCCTACAATGAGCAGTTCTTC
TRBV19	.	TRBJ2-2	.	CASSIPGDNTGELFF	TGTGCCAGTAGTATTCCAGGGGACAACACCGGGGAGCTGTTTTTT
TRBV7-9	.	TRBJ1-5	.	CASSSQGSSNQPQHF	TGTGCCAGCAGCTCTCAGGGGAGTAGCAATCAGCCCCAGCATTTT
TRBV29-1	.	TRBJ2-2	TRBD1	CSVDPGQGTGELFF	TGCAGCGTTGACCCGGGACAGGGGACCGGGGAGCTGTTTTTT
TRBV7-2	.	TRBJ2-5	TRBD2	CASSLDAGGGSETQYF	TGTGCCAGCAGCCTAGATGCGGGGGGCGGGTCAGAGACCCAGTACTTC
TRBV29-1	.	TRBJ2-1	TRBD1	CSVTLTGKSSYNEQFF	TGCAGCGTTACTTTGACAGGGAAGAGCTCCTACAATGAGCAGTTCTTC
TRBV14	few	TRBJ1-4	.	CASSQGKGPKLFF	TGTGCCAGCAGCCAAGGGAAGGGGCCAAAACTGTTTTTT
TRBV11-2	few	TRBJ2-3	TRBD1	CASSLTGTGFTDTQYF	TGTGCCAGCAGCTTAACAGGGACAGGTTTCACAGATACGCAGTATTTT
TRBV4-3	.	TRBJ2-1	TRBD2	CASSPYGTTRSYNEQFF	TGCGCCAGCAGCCCCTACGGGACTACTCGCTCCTACAATGAGCAGTTCTTC
TRBV10-3	.	TRBJ2-5	.	CAIREAGETQYF	TGTGCCATCAGGGAGGCAGGAGAGACCCAGTACTTC
TRBV7-2	.	TRBJ2-7	TRBD2	CASSLAGSGSYSGEQYF	TGTGCCAGCAGCTTAGCAGGGAGCGGGAGTTATTCGGGGGAGCAGTACTTC
TRBV5-4	.	TRBJ2-7	TRBD1	CASSPPPGTGAYEQYF	TGTGCCAGCAGCCCCCCCCCTGGGACAGGAGCGTACGAGCAGTACTTC
TRBV5-6	few	TRBJ1-1	.	CASSLRRRGTEAFF	TGTGCCAGCAGCTTGCGGCGCCGGGGCACTGAAGCTTTCTTT
TRBV5-1	.	TRBJ1-5	TRBD1	CASSPGQGLSQPQHF	TGCGCCAGCAGCCCGGGACAGGGGCTGTCTCAGCCCCAGCATTTT
TRBV6-5	.	TRBJ2-7	.	CASSYSSRGEQYF	TGTGCCAGCAGTTACTCGAGCAGGGGCGAGCAGTACTTC
TRBV28	.	TRBJ2-3	TRBD2	CASTVGSSGRGWTDTQYF	TGTGCCAGCACCGTCGGTTCTAGCGGGAGGGGATGGACAGATACGCAGTATTTT
TRBV6-5	few	TRBJ2-2	.	CASSYDRNTGELFF	TGTGCCAGCAGTTACGACAGAAACACCGGGGAGCTGTTTTTT
TRBV19	.	TRBJ1-5	.	CASSIDGVIGNQPQHF	TGTGCCAGTAGTATAGACGGGGTTATCGGCAATCAGCCCCAGCATTTT
TRBV30	.	TRBJ2-6	.	CAWSDQSRGVGANVLTF	TGTGCCTGGAGTGACCAGAGCAGGGGAGTTGGGGCCAACGTCCTGACTTTC
TRBV30	once	TRBJ1-2	TRBD1	CAWSGDRGDGYTF	TGTGCCTGGAGTGGGGACAGGGGAGATGGCTACACCTTC